This note documents a single T cell receptor (beta chain) sequence. Antigen: not known. Libraries were prepared by immunoSEQ multiplex PCR; TCRdb keeps only in-frame clonotypes and omits some of them. The data show 140,000 to 150,000 clones, with 94% seen just once and 1.8% held by the top ten. This sample stems from a study of cytomegalovirus exposure and HLA in healthy donors. Study-level results: Across donors, most TCRs were seen rarely, yet some public ones were widespread.

Separate from the approximately 600-subject first cohort was the approximately 130-subject validation cohort, to which the donors belonged. Trimming shortened V by 0 bases and J by 1 base, and 14 bases separated the two germline ends. CDR3 size: 18 residues. The germline gives CDR1 SGHNT, CDR2 YYREEE (reference sequence). This chain joins TRBV5-4 and TRBJ2-6; possible D gene TRBD1, 5 bases. The TCR originated in a man younger than 35 in good health and CMV-seropositive. The sequencing input was PBMCs. CDR3 sequence reads: CASSLGAGLHSGANVLTF. CDR3 in DNA: TGTGCCAGCAGCTTGGGGGCAGGGTTGCATTCTGGGGCCAACGTCCTGACTTTC.